The source of this T cell receptor (beta chain) is a study of tumor and adjacent non-tumor tissue in lung cancer. Study at large: Each sample yielded around 4.2 million productive TCRbeta reads on average.

TCRbeta libraries were built with three rounds of nested PCR, modified from ARM-PCR. MiXCR was run by TCRdb on the multiplex PCR reads, yielding one entry per CDR3 protein. The sample records some 66,000 distinct CDR3 sequences, about 61% being singletons. RNA was extracted from bulk tissue without any cell sorting. The normal lung tissue was taken more than 3 cm from the tumor edge. Donors were chemotherapy-naive, newly diagnosed lung cancer surgical patients in China, August–late 2014. CDR1 is SGHNT, CDR2 YYREEE, per germline (reference sequence). The CDR3 has 12 residues. Between the trimmed V and J ends, which lost 2 bases and 7 bases, there was a span of 9 bases. A note on this clonotype: Its cognate antigen is unknown. A much larger clone lies a single base off, so this may be a read error. The conserved closing phenylalanine or tryptophan is absent in this CDR3, likely reflecting a read error.

General study results and limits: Significantly higher TCR diversity was found in tumor than normal lung.

The material sequenced was distant non-tumor lung tissue. The rearrangement links TRBV5-4 to TRBJ1-2; tentatively, D is TRBD1 (5 bases). The clonotype comes from an older man with non-small cell lung cancer. The CDR3: CASSFDSSGYTL. The CDR3 nucleotides are TGTGCCAGCAGCTTCGACAGTTCTGGCTACACCCTC.